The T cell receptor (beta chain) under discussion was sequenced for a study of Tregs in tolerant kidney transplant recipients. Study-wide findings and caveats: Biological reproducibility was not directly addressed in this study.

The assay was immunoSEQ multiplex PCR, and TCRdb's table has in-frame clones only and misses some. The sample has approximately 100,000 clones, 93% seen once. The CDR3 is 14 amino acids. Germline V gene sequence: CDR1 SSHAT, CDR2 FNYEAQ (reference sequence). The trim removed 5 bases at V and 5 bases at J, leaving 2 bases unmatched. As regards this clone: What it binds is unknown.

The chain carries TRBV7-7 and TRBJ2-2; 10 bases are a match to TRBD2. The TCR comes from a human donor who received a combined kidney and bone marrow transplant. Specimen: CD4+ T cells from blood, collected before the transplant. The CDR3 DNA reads TGTGCCAGCAGCCCGGGACTAGCGACCGGGGAGCTGTTTTTT. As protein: CASSPGLATGELFF.